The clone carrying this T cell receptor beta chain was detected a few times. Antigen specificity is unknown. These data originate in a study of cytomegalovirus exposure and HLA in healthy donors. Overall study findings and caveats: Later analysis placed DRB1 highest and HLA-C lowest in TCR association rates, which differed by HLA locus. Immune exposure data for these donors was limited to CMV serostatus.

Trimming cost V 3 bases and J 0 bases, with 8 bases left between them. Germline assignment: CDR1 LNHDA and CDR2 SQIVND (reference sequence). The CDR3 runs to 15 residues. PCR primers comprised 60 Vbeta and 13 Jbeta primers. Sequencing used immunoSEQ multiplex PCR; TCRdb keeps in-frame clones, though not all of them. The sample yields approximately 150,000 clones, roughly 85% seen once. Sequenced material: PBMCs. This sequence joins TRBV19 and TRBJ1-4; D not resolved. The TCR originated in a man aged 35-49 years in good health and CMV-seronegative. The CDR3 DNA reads TGTGCCAGTAGTATTTGGAGTTCAACTAATGAAAAACTGTTTTTT. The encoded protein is CASSIWSSTNEKLFF.